The entry that follows covers one T cell receptor (beta chain) sequence. Primers used in a second PCR of roughly 7 to 12 cycles were a sample-barcoded 5' primer and a J-beta primer mix. Each CDR3 protein gets one entry after TCRdb re-called the 5' RACE reads with MiXCR. The sample has hundreds of thousands of distinct CDR3 sequences, approximately 48% seen once. The CDR3 length is 12 residues. V lost 1 base, J lost 14 bases, and 13 bases lay in between. The data were obtained in a study of blood T cells in healthy people across ages. The source is a man aged 55 to 70 in good health. The rearrangement joins TRBV12-3 or TRBV12-4 to TRBJ2-3, with D hard to call. The specimen was blood. CDR3 region: CASSLGASRRYF. The CDR3, as DNA: TGTGCCAGCAGTTTAGGCGCTTCGCGGAGGTATTTT.